This T cell receptor (beta chain) was captured in a study of T cell responses to AZD1222 COVID-19 vaccine. Overall study results and limits: Most donors were white British, females outnumbered males, and clonal diversity was possibly underestimated. Seropositive at baseline were only a handful of AZD1222 recipients. Reportedly, nearly half of unique spike TCRs recognized epitopes outside B.1.351/B.1.1.7 mutations. The repertoires were collected only after the peak T cell response.

A word on this clone: Antigen unknown.

Germline CDR1 and CDR2: SGHVS and FQNEAQ. Trimming removed 5 bases at V and 6 bases at J, with 12 bases between. The CDR3 sequence is 13 residues long. Produced via immunoSEQ multiplex PCR; TCRdb's table is partial and in-frame only. The table shows about 96,000 clones, with almost 90% occurring only once. The chain joins TRBV7-8 to TRBJ2-3; D might be TRBD1 or TRBD2, each matching 5 bases. Sequenced here: peripheral blood, sampled on day 0 of AZD1222 vaccination. This TCR derives from an adult in good health. The CDR3 DNA reads TGTGCCAGCAGCCGGGACCGCCATGATACGCAGTATTTT. Translation: CASSRDRHDTQYF.